Following are 13 T cell receptor beta chains from one sample sequenced in a study of early T cells in non-severe SARS-CoV-2 infection. TCRdb re-called the 5' RACE reads with MiXCR, one entry per CDR3 protein. The data hold more than 80,000 distinct CDR3 sequences, with around 14% observed a single time. The material sequenced was whole blood. The receptors originated from an adult who was a healthcare worker with PCR-confirmed SARS-CoV-2 infection or an uninfected control (not recorded which).

This clonotype was seen repeatedly, ten times or more. V gene TRBV5-4 combines with J gene TRBJ2-2; no definite D call. Trimming shortened V by 4 bases and J by 0 bases, and 13 bases separated the two germline ends. CDR1 and CDR2 (germline): SGHNT, YYREEE (reference sequence). The CDR3 covers 16 residues. The CDR3 is CASSPWEQANTGELFF. The DNA for the CDR3 is TGTGCCAGCAGCCCCTGGGAACAAGCGAACACCGGGGAGCTGTTTTTT.

The sample holds a few counts of this clonotype. The gene calls are TRBV7-6 and TRBJ2-3, with D perhaps TRBD2 (6 bases). CDR1 is SGHVS and CDR2 is FNYEAQ in the germline V gene. The length of the CDR3 is 16 residues. Trimming stripped 0 bases from V and 0 bases from J, with 10 bases between. The CDR3 sequence: CASSLAQGLSTDTQYF. The CDR3 region has the DNA TGTGCCAGCAGCTTAGCCCAGGGACTTAGCACAGATACGCAGTATTTT.

The V and J genes are TRBV4-1 and TRBJ2-1; D could derive from TRBD1 or TRBD2 (7 bases each). Germline V lookup: CDR1 MGHRA, CDR2 YSYEKL. The CDR3 totals 15 residues. V lost 1 base to trimming and J lost 5 bases, with 12 bases between them. DNA of the CDR3: TGCGCCAGCAGCCAAGCACAGGGGAGGGACAATGAGCAGTTCTTC. This codes for CASSQAQGRDNEQFF.

This clonotype was recorded at least ten times. This chain joins TRBV4-2 and TRBJ2-1, with TRBD2 identical over 13 bases. The CDR3 is 17 amino acids. J lost 7 bases, V lost 0 bases, and 6 bases had no gene match. CDR1 is LGHNA, CDR2 YNFKEQ, per germline. In DNA form, the CDR3 reads TGTGCCAGCAGCCAAGATACCGGACTAGCGGGAGTGAATGAGCAGTTCTTC. Amino acid sequence: CASSQDTGLAGVNEQFF.

The rearrangement uses TRBV7-3 and TRBJ1-1, with TRBD1 matching 9 bases. The CDR3 covers 16 residues. Germline assignment: CDR1 SGHTA and CDR2 FQGTGA. Trimming removed 2 bases from V and 2 bases from J; junction bases left unmatched: 6. CDR3 protein: CASSLSGQGVNTEAFF. The DNA for the CDR3 is TGTGCCAGCAGCTTATCGGGACAGGGAGTAAACACTGAAGCTTTCTTT.

As regards this clonotype: A much more abundant neighbour one base away suggests this may be a read error. This CDR3 fails to terminate in the conserved phenylalanine or tryptophan, so it likely reflects a read error. The rearrangement links TRBV20-1 to TRBJ2-3, with 15 positions matching TRBD2. CDR1 is DFQATT and CDR2 is SNEGSKA in the germline V gene (reference sequence). V dropped 5 bases and J dropped 5; count of bases not matched to a gene: 2. This CDR3 is built from 14 residues. For the CDR3, the DNA is TGCAGTGCTGGGGGACTAGCGGGAGGAGATACGCAGTATTCT. Translating gives CSAGGLAGGDTQYS.

This clonotype was seen repeatedly, ten times or more. This sequence joins TRBV18 and TRBJ1-1, with TRBD1 as a possible D gene (6 bases). Trimming removed 5 bases from V and 10 bases from J, with 17 bases in between. Germline V gives CDR1 KGHSH, CDR2 LQKENI. The CDR3 is 13 residues long. CDR3 residues: CASSSGSGVTAFF. The DNA for the CDR3 is TGTGCCAGCTCATCCGGGTCAGGGGTGACAGCTTTCTTT.

This clonotype was detected many times. This chain connects TRBV12-3 or TRBV12-4 to TRBJ1-2, with D possibly being TRBD1 (6 bases). V was pared by 2 bases and J by 8 bases, with 15 bases between. The CDR3 is 14 residues long. CDR3 DNA: TGTGCCAGCAGTTTAATCACAGGGCTTAGCGGCTACACCTTC. Translation: CASSLITGLSGYTF.

The V call is TRBV13, the J call TRBJ1-5; D is perhaps TRBD1 (5 bases). Trimming left V 0 bases short and J 5 bases short, with 8 bases between. CDR1 is PRHDT, CDR2 FYEKMQ, per germline (reference sequence). The length of the CDR3 is 14 residues. The CDR3 reads CASSLGGADQPQHF. In DNA, the CDR3 is TGTGCCAGCAGCTTAGGAGGGGCCGATCAGCCCCAGCATTTT. Combining the CDR3 with reference TRBV13 and TRBJ1-5 gives the whole variable domain AAGVIQSPRHLIKEKRETATLKCYPIPRHDTVYWYQQGPGQDPQFLISFYEKMQSDKGSIPDRFSAQQFSDYHSELNMSSLELGDSALYFCASSLGGADQPQHFGDGTRLSIL.

By frequency in the sample, this clonotype is medium-sized. This chain uses TRBV6-1 with TRBJ2-1, with 12 bases matching TRBD2. CDR3 length: 15 amino acids. Losses at the gene ends were 6 bases for V and 7 bases for J; bases not matched to a gene: 7. Germline loops: CDR1 MNHNS, CDR2 SASEGT. CDR3 nucleotide sequence: TGTGCCAGCAGGAGACTAGCGGGAGTGGTAAATGAGCAGTTCTTC. This encodes CASRRLAGVVNEQFF.

This clonotype has ten or more counts. The rearrangement links TRBV5-1 to TRBJ1-5; 8 positions match TRBD1. The CDR3 runs 15 residues. J was trimmed by 2 bases and V by 4 bases; bases with no gene match: 5. Germline V gives CDR1 SGHRS, CDR2 YFSETQ. CDR3 in amino acids: CASSTGQGGNQPQHF. CDR3 coding DNA: TGCGCCAGCAGCACCGGACAGGGAGGCAATCAGCCCCAGCATTTT.

The chain is built from TRBV6-6 and TRBJ2-1, with 9 positions matching TRBD2. This CDR3 comprises 12 residues. V dropped 5 bases and J dropped 10; count of bases not matched to a gene: 3. The germline V gene has CDR1 MNHNY and CDR2 SVGAGI (reference sequence). CDR3 sequence reads: CASSPSGREQFF. DNA for the CDR3: TGTGCCAGCAGTCCCAGCGGGAGGGAGCAGTTCTTC.

This rearrangement joins TRBV30 to TRBJ2-2; no definite D call. Germline V gene lookup returns CDR1 GTSNPN and CDR2 SVGIG (reference sequence). The CDR3 loop spans 13 amino acids. The V and J ends lost 0 bases and 2 bases respectively, with 4 bases between them. The CDR3 DNA reads as TGTGCCTGGAGTGTACTAAACACCGGGGAGCTGTTTTTT. This sequence encodes CAWSVLNTGELFF.